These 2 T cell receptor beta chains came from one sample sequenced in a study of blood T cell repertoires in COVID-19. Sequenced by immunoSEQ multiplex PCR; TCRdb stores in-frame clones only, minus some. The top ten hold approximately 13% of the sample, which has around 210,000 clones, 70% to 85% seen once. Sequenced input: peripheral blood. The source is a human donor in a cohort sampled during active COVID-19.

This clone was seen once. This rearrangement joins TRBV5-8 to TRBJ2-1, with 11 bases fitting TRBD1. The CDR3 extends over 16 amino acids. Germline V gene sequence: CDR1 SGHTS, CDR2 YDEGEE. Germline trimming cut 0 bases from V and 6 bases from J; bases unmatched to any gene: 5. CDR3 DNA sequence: TGTGCCAGCAGCTTGGAGTTAGGGACAGGGGGCAATGAGCAGTTCTTC. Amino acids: CASSLELGTGGNEQFF.

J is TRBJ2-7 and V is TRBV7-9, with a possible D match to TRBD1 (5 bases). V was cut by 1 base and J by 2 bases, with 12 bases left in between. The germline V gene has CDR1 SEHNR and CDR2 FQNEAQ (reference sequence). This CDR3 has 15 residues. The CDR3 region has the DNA TGTGCCAGCAGCTTAGGGACAAAAACTCCCTACGAGCAGTACTTC. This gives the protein CASSLGTKTPYEQYF.